The 20 T cell receptor beta chains given below trace back to one sample, sequenced in a study of cytomegalovirus exposure and HLA in healthy donors. PCR employed 60 Vbeta and 13 Jbeta primers. Only in-frame clones appear in the TCRdb table, and some are missing; sequencing was by immunoSEQ multiplex PCR. The sample holds around 180,000 clones, about 85% seen once. Sequenced input: PBMCs. Receptor source: a boy aged 2 to 10 in good health and CMV-seronegative.

The CDR3 reads CASRAGGYEQYV. CDR3 sequence (DNA): TGTGCCAGCAGGGCGGGAGGCTACGAGCAGTACGTC. V and J are TRBV11-2 and TRBJ2-7; 8 bases align to TRBD2. Germline-derived CDR1 and CDR2 are SGHAT and FQNNGV. There are 12 residues in the CDR3. V was clipped by 6 bases and J by 3 bases; unmatched bases: 1.

The rearrangement links TRBV11-3 to TRBJ2-2; perhaps TRBD2 as D (5 bases). Germline loops: CDR1 SGHNT, CDR2 YENEEA. The V end lost 1 base, the J end lost 4 bases, and 10 bases lay between the germline ends. CDR3 length: 15 residues. Here the CDR3 DNA reads TGTGCCAGCAGCTTAGGTGGGAGCGGCACCGGGGAGCTGTTTTTT. This encodes CASSLGGSGTGELFF. The full variable domain, with the rest looked up from reference TRBV11-3 and TRBJ2-2, is EAGVVQSPRYKIIEKKQPVAFWCNPISGHNTLYWYLQNLGQGPELLIRYENEEAVDDSQLPKDRFSAERLKGVDSTLKIQPAELGDSAVYLCASSLGGSGTGELFFGEGSRLTVL.

This rearrangement joins TRBV15 to TRBJ1-2, with D possibly TRBD1 on 5 matching bases. Germline lookup yields CDR1 LNHNV and CDR2 YYDKDF (reference sequence). V was trimmed by 1 base and J by 0 bases, leaving 12 bases between them. The CDR3 runs 16 residues. This CDR3 is CATSRAWGGTNYGYTF. In DNA, the CDR3 is TGTGCCACCAGCAGAGCTTGGGGCGGTACTAACTATGGCTACACCTTC.

The genes are TRBV6-1 and TRBJ1-3; 8 bases map to TRBD1. The germline gives CDR1 MNHNS, CDR2 SASEGT. CDR3 length: 14 amino acids. Germline trimming cut 6 bases from V and 4 bases from J; bases unmatched to any gene: 5. For the CDR3, the DNA is TGTGCCAGCAGGGCCCGGGACAGGGGAAACACCATATATTTT. Protein product: CASRARDRGNTIYF.

This clone was seen only once. The chain is built from TRBV7-9 and TRBJ2-7, with D possibly matching TRBD2 (5 bases). Germline V gene sequence: CDR1 SEHNR, CDR2 FQNEAQ (reference sequence). Between the trimmed V and J ends, which lost 1 base and 5 bases, there was a span of 6 bases. This CDR3 spans 12 amino acids. The CDR3 protein is CASSLGRDEQYF. The CDR3 DNA reads as TGTGCCAGCAGCTTAGGGCGGGACGAGCAGTACTTC.

The chain uses TRBV30 and TRBJ1-4; a possible D gene is TRBD1 (5 bases). CDR1 and CDR2 (germline): GTSNPN, SVGIG (reference sequence). V lost 3 bases and J lost 7, with 15 bases in between. This CDR3 spans 14 amino acids. The CDR3 DNA follows: TGTGCCTGGAGGGGGGGTGGGGCCGGTGAAAAACTGTTTTTT. This translates into CAWRGGGAGEKLFF.

The chain uses TRBV5-8 and TRBJ2-3; 9 nucleotides line up with TRBD1. Germline V lookup: CDR1 SGHTS, CDR2 YDEGEE. The V gene end was trimmed by 4 bases and the J gene end by 0 bases; junction bases not matched to a gene: 3. The CDR3 consists of 15 residues. The CDR3 here is CASSGGQGSTDTQYF. The CDR3, as DNA: TGTGCCAGCAGCGGGGGACAGGGAAGCACAGATACGCAGTATTTT.

In this sample, this clone turned up once. The chain employs TRBV5-1 and TRBJ2-3, with TRBD2 identical over 14 bases. V lost 3 bases, J lost 4 bases, and 4 bases stayed unmatched. This CDR3 comprises 16 residues. Germline V gene sequence: CDR1 SGHRS, CDR2 YFSETQ. CDR3 sequence: CASSYGTSGRPDTQYF. CDR3 DNA sequence: TGCGCCAGCAGCTACGGGACTAGCGGGAGACCAGATACGCAGTATTTT.

The chain uses TRBV2 and TRBJ1-5, with D possibly being TRBD1 (6 bases). Germline V gene data show CDR1 as SNHLY and CDR2 as FYNNEI. Trimming pared 4 bases from V and 0 bases from J, leaving 10 bases between. This CDR3 has 15 amino acids. The DNA for the CDR3 is TGTGCCAGCAGTGCCCAGACAGGTAGCAATCAGCCCCAGCATTTT. Its translation: CASSAQTGSNQPQHF.

The V gene is TRBV7-9, the J gene TRBJ2-4; D is unclear. The CDR3 loop spans 11 amino acids. The V gene lost 6 bases and the J gene lost 9 bases, with 9 bases spanning the gap. Germline lookup yields CDR1 SEHNR and CDR2 FQNEAQ (reference sequence). The CDR3 here is CASSLRGIQYF. CDR3 nucleotides: TGTGCCAGCAGTCTCCGAGGCATTCAGTACTTC.

As to this clone: Other DNA sequences of this sample code for an identical CDR3. The gene calls are TRBV5-1 and TRBJ1-1, with TRBD1 as a possible D gene (6 bases). The germline CDR1 and CDR2 sequences are SGHRS and YFSETQ. The CDR3 length is 13 residues. V lost 4 bases and J 5 bases, leaving 12 bases between the germline ends. The DNA for the CDR3 is TGCGCCAGCAGCCTGACAGGTATTACTGAAGCTTTCTTT. Translated, it gives CASSLTGITEAFF.

This clone was seen more than once but under ten times. This chain connects TRBV30 to TRBJ1-5; no firm D call. CDR3 length equals 13 residues. V lost 2 bases and J lost 4, with 9 bases in between. Germline values: CDR1 GTSNPN, CDR2 SVGIG (reference sequence). The CDR3 DNA follows: TGTGCCTGGAGTCCCGAGGTAAATCAGCCCCAGCATTTT. It encodes CAWSPEVNQPQHF.

CDR3 region: CASSGQGATDTQYF. CDR3 DNA sequence: TGTGCCAGCAGTGGACAGGGGGCCACAGATACGCAGTATTTT. V and J are TRBV6-1 and TRBJ2-3; the match to TRBD1 covers 10 bases. CDR1 is MNHNS, CDR2 SASEGT, per germline. Trimming cost V 4 bases and J 2 bases; bases outside gene matches: 0. This CDR3 region has 14 residues.

The rearrangement joins TRBV2 to TRBJ1-1, with D possibly TRBD1 on 6 matching bases. Germline CDR1 SNHLY, CDR2 FYNNEI. The CDR3 is 15 residues long. V was clipped by 7 bases and J by 2 bases, with 17 bases between them. DNA for the CDR3: TGTGCCAGCACCCGAGGACAGTTACTCAACACTGAAGCTTTCTTT. Translation gives CASTRGQLLNTEAFF.

The chain combines TRBV5-1 with TRBJ1-3; D unresolved. Germline V gene lookup returns CDR1 SGHRS and CDR2 YFSETQ. The CDR3 is 13 residues long. V was clipped by 0 bases and J by 2 bases, with 3 bases between them. CDR3: CASSLGTGNTIYF. For the CDR3, the DNA is TGCGCCAGCAGCTTGGGTACTGGAAACACCATATATTTT.

The V and J genes are TRBV7-3 and TRBJ2-1; tentative D call: TRBD2 (6 bases). Between the trimmed V and J ends, which lost 5 bases and 8 bases, there was a span of 13 bases. Germline V gene lookup returns CDR1 SGHTA and CDR2 FQGTGA. CDR3 length equals 13 residues. The CDR3 loop reads CASSPTRRDEQFF. For the CDR3, the DNA is TGTGCCAGCAGCCCGACTAGAAGGGATGAGCAGTTCTTC.

The gene calls are TRBV6-1 and TRBJ1-1; perhaps TRBD1 as D (6 bases). This CDR3 region has 17 residues. Germline-derived CDR1 and CDR2 are MNHNS and SASEGT. Trimming pared 4 bases from V and 2 bases from J, leaving 20 bases between. The CDR3 loop is CASSVDGPGGANTEAFF. In DNA, the CDR3 is TGTGCCAGCAGTGTAGACGGTCCTGGGGGGGCCAACACTGAAGCTTTCTTT.

The table lists this clone with a count of one. J is TRBJ2-7 and V is TRBV6-6; D is uncertain. The ends were cut back, 10 bases at V and 3 bases at J, with 19 bases in the middle. Germline values: CDR1 MNHNY, CDR2 SVGAGI (reference sequence). The CDR3 covers 14 residues. The DNA of the CDR3 is TGTGCCACGACGAACAGCTACCAAAACTACGAGCAGTACTTC. Its protein product is CATTNSYQNYEQYF.

The sample holds a few counts of this clone. The J gene is TRBJ2-5, the V gene TRBV2, with TRBD1 matching over 10 bases. CDR1 SNHLY and CDR2 FYNNEI come from the germline V gene. Trimming cost V 8 bases and J 6 bases; bases outside gene matches: 3. This CDR3 is built from 12 residues. The CDR3 loop is CASRQGAKTQYF. The CDR3 region has the DNA TGTGCCAGCCGACAGGGGGCGAAGACCCAGTACTTC.

This clone has a handful of counts. The chain links TRBV6-5 to TRBJ1-1; TRBD1 agrees at 11 bases. J was trimmed by 5 bases and V by 1 base; bases with no gene match: 3. The CDR3 contains 15 residues. The germline V gene has CDR1 MNHEY and CDR2 SVGAGI. The CDR3 region has the DNA TGTGCCAGCAGTTACTTTGGGACAGGGGGGACTGAAGCTTTCTTT. Its protein product is CASSYFGTGGTEAFF.